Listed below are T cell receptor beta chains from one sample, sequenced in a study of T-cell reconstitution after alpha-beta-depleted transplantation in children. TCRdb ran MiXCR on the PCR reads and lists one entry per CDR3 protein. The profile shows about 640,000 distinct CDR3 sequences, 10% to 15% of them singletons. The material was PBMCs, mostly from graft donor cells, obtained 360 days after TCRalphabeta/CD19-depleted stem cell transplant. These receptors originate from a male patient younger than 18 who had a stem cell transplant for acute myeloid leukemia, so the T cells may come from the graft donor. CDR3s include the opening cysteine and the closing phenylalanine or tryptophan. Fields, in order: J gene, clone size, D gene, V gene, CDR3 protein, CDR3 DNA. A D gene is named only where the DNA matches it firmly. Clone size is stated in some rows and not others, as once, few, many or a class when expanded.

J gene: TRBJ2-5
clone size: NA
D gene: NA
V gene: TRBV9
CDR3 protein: CASSVADQETQYF
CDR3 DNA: TGTGCCAGCAGCGTAGCAGATCAAGAGACCCAGTACTTC

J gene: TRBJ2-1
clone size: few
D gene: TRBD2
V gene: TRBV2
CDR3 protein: CASRDAGVTYNEQFF
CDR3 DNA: TGTGCCAGCAGAGATGCGGGAGTCACCTACAATGAGCAGTTCTTC

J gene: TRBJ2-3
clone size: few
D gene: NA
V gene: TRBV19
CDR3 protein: CASSIDLPTDTQYF
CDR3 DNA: TGTGCCAGTAGTATAGATCTCCCTACAGATACGCAGTATTTT

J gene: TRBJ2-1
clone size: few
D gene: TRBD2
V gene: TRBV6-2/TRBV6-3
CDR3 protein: CASSYPGTSGSNEQFF
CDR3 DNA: TGTGCCAGCAGTTACCCCGGGACTAGCGGGAGTAATGAGCAGTTCTTC

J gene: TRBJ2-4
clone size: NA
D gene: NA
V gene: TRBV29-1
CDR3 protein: CSVVVDIQYF
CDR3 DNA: TGCAGCGTTGTTGTAGACATTCAGTACTTC

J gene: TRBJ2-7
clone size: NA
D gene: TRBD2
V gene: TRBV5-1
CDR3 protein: CASSPGLAGPFWQYF
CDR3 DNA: TGCGCCAGCAGCCCCGGACTAGCGGGGCCGTTCTGGCAGTACTTC

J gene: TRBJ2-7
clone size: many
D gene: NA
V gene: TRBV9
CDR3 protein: CASSPVVGLAKEYEQYF
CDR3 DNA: TGTGCCAGCAGCCCAGTGGTGGGGCTAGCGAAAGAATACGAGCAGTACTTC

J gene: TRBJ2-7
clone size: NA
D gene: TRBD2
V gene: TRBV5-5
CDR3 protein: CASSLVAGGLEQYF
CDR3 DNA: TGTGCCAGCAGCTTGGTAGCGGGAGGTCTCGAGCAGTACTTC

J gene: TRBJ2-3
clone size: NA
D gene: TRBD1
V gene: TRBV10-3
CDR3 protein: CAISEFGTDHTDTQYF
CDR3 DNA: TGTGCCATCAGTGAGTTCGGGACAGATCACACAGATACGCAGTATTTT

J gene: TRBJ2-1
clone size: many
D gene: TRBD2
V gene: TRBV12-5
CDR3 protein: CASGLGFGAGRENEQFF
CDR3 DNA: TGTGCTAGTGGTTTGGGTTTTGGAGCAGGGAGGGAGAATGAGCAGTTCTTC

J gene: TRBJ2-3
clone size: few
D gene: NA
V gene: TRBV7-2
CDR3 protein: CASSRDMADTQYF
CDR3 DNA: TGTGCCAGCAGCCGAGATATGGCAGATACGCAGTATTTT

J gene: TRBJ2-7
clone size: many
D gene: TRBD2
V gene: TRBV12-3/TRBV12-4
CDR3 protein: CASSHGTSGLWYEQYF
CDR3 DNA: TGTGCCAGCAGCCATGGGACTAGCGGCTTATGGTACGAGCAGTACTTC

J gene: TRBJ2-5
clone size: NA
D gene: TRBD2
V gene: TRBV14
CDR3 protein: CASSGQTSGRAQETQYF
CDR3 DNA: TGTGCCAGCAGCGGACAGACTAGCGGTCGGGCACAAGAGACCCAGTACTTC

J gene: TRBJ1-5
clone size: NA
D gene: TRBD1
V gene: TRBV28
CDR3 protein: CASSFHRGPNQPQHF
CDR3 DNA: TGTGCCAGCAGTTTCCACAGGGGGCCAAATCAGCCCCAGCATTTT

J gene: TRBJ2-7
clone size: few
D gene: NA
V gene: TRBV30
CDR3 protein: CAWSVVSYEQYF
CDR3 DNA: TGTGCCTGGAGTGTTGTCAGCTACGAGCAGTACTTC

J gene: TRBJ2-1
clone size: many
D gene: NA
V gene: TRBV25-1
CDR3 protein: CASSVGGVEQFF
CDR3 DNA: TGTGCCAGCAGCGTAGGGGGAGTGGAGCAGTTCTTC

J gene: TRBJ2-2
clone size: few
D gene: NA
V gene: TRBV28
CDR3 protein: CASKVATGELFF
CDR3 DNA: TGTGCCAGCAAGGTAGCCACCGGGGAGCTGTTTTTT

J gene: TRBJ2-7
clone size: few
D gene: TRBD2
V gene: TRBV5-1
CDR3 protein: CASSKGLELISSYEQYF
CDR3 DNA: TGCGCCAGCAGCAAAGGACTAGAGCTGATTAGCTCCTACGAGCAGTACTTC

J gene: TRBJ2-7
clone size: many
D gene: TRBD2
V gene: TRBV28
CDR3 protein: CASSPSGTTLYEQYF
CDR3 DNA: TGTGCCAGCAGTCCATCCGGGACTACACTATACGAGCAGTACTTC

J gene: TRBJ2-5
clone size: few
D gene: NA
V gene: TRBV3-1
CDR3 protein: CASSQDRSNQYF
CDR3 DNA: TGTGCCAGCAGCCAAGATCGGTCGAACCAGTACTTC

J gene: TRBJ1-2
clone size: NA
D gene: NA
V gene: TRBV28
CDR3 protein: CASTRQDPNYGYTF
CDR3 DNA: TGTGCCAGCACCCGCCAGGACCCTAACTATGGCTACACCTTC

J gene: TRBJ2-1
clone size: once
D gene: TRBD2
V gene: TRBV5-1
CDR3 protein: CASSFLRLAGGPNEQFF
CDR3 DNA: TGCGCCAGCAGCTTCCTCAGACTAGCGGGAGGGCCCAATGAGCAGTTCTTC

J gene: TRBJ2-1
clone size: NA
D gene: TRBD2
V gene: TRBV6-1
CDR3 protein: CASSRLSGTTNEQFF
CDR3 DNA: TGTGCCAGCAGTCGCCTCTCCGGGACTACCAATGAGCAGTTCTTC

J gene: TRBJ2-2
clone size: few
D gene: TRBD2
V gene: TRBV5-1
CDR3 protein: CASSPGLAGGFLNTGELFF
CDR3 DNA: TGCGCCAGCAGCCCCGGACTAGCGGGAGGTTTCCTGAACACCGGGGAGCTGTTTTTT

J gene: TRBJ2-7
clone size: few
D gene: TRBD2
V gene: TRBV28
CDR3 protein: CASTYGLAGTYEQYF
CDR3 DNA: TGTGCCAGTACCTACGGACTAGCGGGAACCTACGAGCAGTACTTC

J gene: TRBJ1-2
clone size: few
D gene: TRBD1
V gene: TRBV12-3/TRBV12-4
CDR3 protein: CASSQTGAYGYTF
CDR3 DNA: TGTGCCAGCAGTCAGACAGGGGCCTATGGCTACACCTTC

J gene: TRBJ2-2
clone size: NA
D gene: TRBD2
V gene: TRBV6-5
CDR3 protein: CASSYGTSGGSRGELFF
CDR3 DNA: TGTGCCAGCAGTTACGGGACTAGCGGAGGTTCAAGGGGGGAGCTGTTTTTT

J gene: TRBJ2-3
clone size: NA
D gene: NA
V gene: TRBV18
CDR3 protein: CASSQGIGTDTQYF
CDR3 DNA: TGTGCCAGCTCACAGGGAATAGGCACAGATACGCAGTATTTT

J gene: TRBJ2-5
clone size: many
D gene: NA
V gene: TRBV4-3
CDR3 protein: CASSLEGTREETQYF
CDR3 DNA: TGCGCCAGCAGCCTCGAGGGAACGAGGGAGGAGACCCAGTACTTC

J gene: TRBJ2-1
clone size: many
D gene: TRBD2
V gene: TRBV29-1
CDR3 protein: CSVEDQTSGTSWAYNEQFF
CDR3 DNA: TGCAGCGTTGAAGACCAGACTAGCGGGACCTCATGGGCCTACAATGAGCAGTTCTTC

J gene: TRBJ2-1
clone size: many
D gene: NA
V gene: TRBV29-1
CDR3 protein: CSARVSYNEQFF
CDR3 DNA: TGCAGCGCACGGGTCTCTTACAATGAGCAGTTCTTC

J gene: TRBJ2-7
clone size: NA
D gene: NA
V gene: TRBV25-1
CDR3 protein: CASSDTLAPYEQYF
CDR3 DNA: TGTGCCAGCAGTGACACACTAGCCCCCTACGAGCAGTACTTC

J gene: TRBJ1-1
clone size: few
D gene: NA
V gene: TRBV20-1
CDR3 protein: CSARVKGRATEAFF
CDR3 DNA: TGCAGTGCTAGAGTGAAAGGGAGGGCAACTGAAGCTTTCTTT

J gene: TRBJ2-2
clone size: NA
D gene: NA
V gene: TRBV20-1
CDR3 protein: CSASVAVTLNTGELFF
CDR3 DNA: TGCAGTGCGAGCGTTGCCGTAACTCTGAACACCGGGGAGCTGTTTTTT

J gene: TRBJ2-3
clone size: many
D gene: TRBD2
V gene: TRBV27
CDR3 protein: CASSLSSGRGPWPDTQYF
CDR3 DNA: TGTGCCAGCAGTTTATCAAGCGGGAGGGGCCCGTGGCCAGATACGCAGTATTTT

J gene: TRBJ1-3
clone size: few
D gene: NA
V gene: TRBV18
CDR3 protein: CASSRWVKEAGNTIYF
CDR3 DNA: TGTGCCAGCTCACGATGGGTAAAGGAAGCTGGAAACACCATATATTTT

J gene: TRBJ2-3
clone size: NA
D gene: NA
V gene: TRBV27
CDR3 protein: CASSSPFDTQYF
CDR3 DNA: TGTGCCAGCAGTTCCCCTTTCGATACGCAGTATTTT

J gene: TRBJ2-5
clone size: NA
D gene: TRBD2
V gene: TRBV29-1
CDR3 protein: CSVAGLLAGVETQYF
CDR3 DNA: TGCAGCGTTGCTGGCTTACTAGCGGGAGTAGAGACCCAGTACTTC

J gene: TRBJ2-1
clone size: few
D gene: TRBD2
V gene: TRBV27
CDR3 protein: CASSPSGGQLSYNEQFF
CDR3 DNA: TGTGCCAGCAGTCCTTCGGGAGGGCAGCTCTCCTACAATGAGCAGTTCTTC

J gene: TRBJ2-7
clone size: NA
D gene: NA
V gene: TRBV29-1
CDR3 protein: CSVEVSYEQYF
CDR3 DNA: TGCAGCGTTGAGGTCTCCTACGAGCAGTACTTC

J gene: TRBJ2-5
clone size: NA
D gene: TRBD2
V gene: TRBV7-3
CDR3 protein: CASSSSSGRIQETQYF
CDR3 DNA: TGTGCCAGCAGCTCTTCTAGCGGGAGGATTCAAGAGACCCAGTACTTC

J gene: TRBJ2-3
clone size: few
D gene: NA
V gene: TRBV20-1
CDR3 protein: CSAREGRIGGADTQYF
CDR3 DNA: TGCAGTGCTAGAGAAGGGCGGATTGGCGGCGCAGATACGCAGTATTTT